These 6 T cell receptor beta chains came from one sample sequenced in a study of T cell responses to AZD1222 COVID-19 vaccine. Profiling relied on immunoSEQ multiplex PCR, and the TCRdb table lists in-frame clones only, not all of them. Of approximately 140,000 clones listed, 91% are singletons. Sequenced material: peripheral blood, taken on day 0 of AZD1222 vaccination. Receptors originate from an adult in good health.

The rearrangement joins TRBV7-3 to TRBJ2-1, with D perhaps TRBD2 (6 bases). This CDR3 is 11 amino acids long. The V end was cut by 5 bases, the J end by 10 bases, with 9 bases between. The germline V gene has CDR1 SGHTA and CDR2 FQGTGA. The chain's CDR3 is CASSIGGEQFF. The CDR3, as DNA: TGTGCCAGCAGCATCGGAGGGGAGCAGTTCTTC.

The chain uses TRBV6-5 and TRBJ1-2; a possible D gene is TRBD1 (6 bases). Germline CDR1 and CDR2: MNHEY and SVGAGI. This CDR3 has 14 amino acids. Trimming took 0 bases from V and 8 from J, leaving 13 bases between them. CDR3 sequence reads: CASSYSRGLSGYTF. For the CDR3, the DNA is TGTGCCAGCAGTTACTCTCGGGGGCTGAGCGGCTACACCTTC.

The V and J genes are TRBV6-5 and TRBJ2-2; unclear D gene. Per the germline V gene, CDR1 is MNHEY and CDR2 is SVGAGI. V was shortened by 0 bases and J by 9 bases, with 8 bases between the two germline ends. The CDR3 spans 13 residues. For the CDR3, the DNA is TGTGCCAGCAGTTACTCGAGGCACAGGGAGCTGTTTTTT. Encoded protein: CASSYSRHRELFF.

The gene calls are TRBV6-5 and TRBJ2-1; D is uncertain. This CDR3 is 13 amino acids long. Per the germline V gene, CDR1 is MNHEY and CDR2 is SVGAGI. Trimming took 7 bases from V and 3 from J, leaving 10 bases between them. The CDR3 region is CASMGWGYNEQFF. CDR3 nucleotides: TGTGCCAGCATGGGCTGGGGCTACAATGAGCAGTTCTTC.

The chain recombines TRBV28 with TRBJ2-1, with D perhaps TRBD1 (6 bases). The length of the CDR3 is 15 residues. Germline V gives CDR1 MDHEN, CDR2 SYDVKM. Trimming removed 7 bases from V and 7 bases from J, with 20 bases in between. The CDR3 protein is CASTPPGAGLNEQFF. The CDR3 DNA follows: TGTGCCAGCACCCCCCCAGGGGCGGGCCTAAATGAGCAGTTCTTC.

The chain combines TRBV29-1 with TRBJ1-2; 8 nucleotides match TRBD1. The CDR3 length is 13 residues. V lost 7 bases and J lost 8; bases outside the gene matches: 12. Per the germline V gene, CDR1 is SQVTM and CDR2 is ANQGSEA. The CDR3 bases are TGCAGCGGTGAGACAGGGGACTTAGGCGGCTACACCTTC. Its protein product is CSGETGDLGGYTF.